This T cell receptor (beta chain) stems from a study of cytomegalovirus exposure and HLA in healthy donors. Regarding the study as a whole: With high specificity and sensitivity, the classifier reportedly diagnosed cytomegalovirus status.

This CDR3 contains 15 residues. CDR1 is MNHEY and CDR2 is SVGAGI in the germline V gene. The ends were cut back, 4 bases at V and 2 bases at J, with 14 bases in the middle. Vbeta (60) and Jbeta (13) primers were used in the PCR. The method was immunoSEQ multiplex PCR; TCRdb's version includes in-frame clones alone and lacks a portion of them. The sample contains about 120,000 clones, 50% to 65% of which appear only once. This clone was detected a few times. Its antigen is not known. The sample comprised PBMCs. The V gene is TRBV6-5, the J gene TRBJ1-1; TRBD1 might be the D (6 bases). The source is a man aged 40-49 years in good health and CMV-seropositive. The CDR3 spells CASSSTGGRNTEAFF. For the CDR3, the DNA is TGTGCCAGCAGTTCCACCGGGGGGCGAAACACTGAAGCTTTCTTT.